The present TCR beta chain was sequenced within a study of blood T cells in healthy people across ages. Primers used in a second PCR of about 6 to 12 cycles were a sample-barcoded 5' primer and a J-beta primer mix. Each cDNA molecule carried a tag from a template-switch adaptor that contained 12 random nucleotides. TCRdb re-derived calls from the 5' RACE reads in MiXCR, one entry per CDR3 protein. The table lists hundreds of thousands of distinct CDR3 sequences, more than 55% of them singletons. Germline-derived CDR1 and CDR2 are DFQATT and SNEGSKA (reference sequence). The CDR3 covers 14 residues. The J gene is TRBJ2-7, the V gene TRBV20-1; 14 bases are shared with TRBD2. The better agreement between TRBJ2-5 and the DNA end casts doubt on the J call. Sequencing used blood. The TCR originated in a man aged 35-49 years in good health. The CDR3 DNA reads TGCAGTGCCCTGACTAGCGGGAGGGCAAAGACCCAGTACTTC. Translating it yields CSALTSGRAKTQYF.